This T cell receptor beta chain was recorded in a study of graft-versus-host responses after intestinal transplantation. The data were produced by immunoSEQ multiplex PCR, yet TCRdb's version contains in-frame clones alone and is incomplete. The repertoire holds approximately 88,000 clones, with roughly 90% as singletons. V trimming: 6 bases; J trimming: 12 bases; junction bases outside the gene matches: 15. Germline V gives CDR1 KGHSH, CDR2 LQKENI. The CDR3 length is 15 residues. On this clone: Its target is not known.

The source of this sequence is a human donor who received an intestinal transplant. The chain has TRBV18 and TRBJ2-1; TRBD1 matches 9 bases. The input for sequencing was unstimulated CD4+ T cells sorted from spleen or lymph node cells, taken before intestinal transplant. The CDR3 sequence: CASSSGTGSSGAQFF. In DNA, the CDR3 is TGTGCCAGCTCCTCCGGGACAGGGTCTTCTGGGGCGCAGTTCTTC. The full variable domain, in which reference TRBV18 and TRBJ2-1 provide the parts outside the CDR3, is NAGVMQNPRHLVRRRGQEARLRCSPMKGHSHVYWYRQLPEEGLKFMVYLQKENIIDESGMPKERFSAEFPKEGPSILRIQQVVRGDSAAYFCASSSGTGSSGAQFFGPGTRLTVL.